Below, 5 T cell receptor beta chains from the same sample are listed, as sequenced in a study of neurological immune-mediated disorders. MiXCR, run by TCRdb on the 5' RACE reads, gives a single entry per CDR3 protein. The table records about 16,000 distinct CDR3 sequences, about a fifth of them present only once. The sample comprised PBMCs. The receptors originated from a man aged 45 to 65 in good health.

The table lists this clonotype with many counts. The V gene is TRBV7-3, the J gene TRBJ2-2; D perhaps matches TRBD1 (6 bases). Germline assignment: CDR1 SGHTA and CDR2 FQGTGA. The CDR3 totals 14 residues. V shed 5 bases and J shed 2 bases, with 9 bases lying between them. The CDR3 region is CASSTGHNTGELFF. The CDR3 DNA sequence: TGTGCCAGCAGCACGGGACACAACACCGGGGAGCTGTTTTTT.

J is TRBJ2-1 and V is TRBV5-1, with 7 bases lining up with TRBD1. V trimming: 4 bases; J trimming: 9 bases; junction bases outside the gene matches: 10. This CDR3 has 14 residues. Germline lookup yields CDR1 SGHRS and CDR2 YFSETQ. The CDR3, as DNA: TGCGCCAGCAGCATGATGACAGGGTCCGGTGAGCAGTTCTTC. This sequence encodes CASSMMTGSGEQFF.

This chain uses TRBV5-1 with TRBJ2-1, with TRBD2 matching 10 bases. From germline, CDR1 is SGHRS and CDR2 YFSETQ. J was trimmed by 6 bases and V by 0 bases; bases with no gene match: 3. CDR3 size: 15 residues. CDR3 sequence: CASSLESGRGNEQFF. The DNA of the CDR3 is TGCGCCAGCAGCTTGGAGAGCGGGAGGGGCAATGAGCAGTTCTTC.

This clonotype was seen ten or more times. V is TRBV20-1 and J is TRBJ2-3, with 9 nucleotides matching TRBD2. From germline, CDR1 is DFQATT and CDR2 SNEGSKA (reference sequence). The CDR3 runs to 20 residues. V was clipped by 4 bases and J by 7 bases; unmatched bases: 27. The chain's CDR3 is CSAKTRFSGSRQPRVNTQYF. DNA for the CDR3: TGCAGTGCTAAAACCCGGTTTAGCGGGAGTCGACAGCCCAGGGTGAATACGCAGTATTTT.

A single count supports this clonotype. CDR3: CASSFRRAGETQYF. CDR3 nucleotides: TGCGCCAGCAGCTTTCGGCGGGCTGGGGAGACCCAGTACTTC. The rearrangement links TRBV5-1 to TRBJ2-5, with D perhaps matching TRBD2 (5 bases). The V gene lost 2 bases and the J gene lost 5 bases, with 13 bases spanning the gap. The germline CDR1 and CDR2 sequences are SGHRS and YFSETQ. There are 14 residues in the CDR3.